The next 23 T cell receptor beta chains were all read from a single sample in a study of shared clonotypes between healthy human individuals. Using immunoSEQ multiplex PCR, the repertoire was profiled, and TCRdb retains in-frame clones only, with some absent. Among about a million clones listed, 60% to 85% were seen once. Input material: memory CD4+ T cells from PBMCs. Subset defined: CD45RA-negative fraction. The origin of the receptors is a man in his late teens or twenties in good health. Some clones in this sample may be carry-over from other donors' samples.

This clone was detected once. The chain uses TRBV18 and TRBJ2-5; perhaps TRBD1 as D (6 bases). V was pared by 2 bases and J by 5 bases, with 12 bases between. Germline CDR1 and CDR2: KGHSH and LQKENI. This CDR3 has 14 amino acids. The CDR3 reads CASSPATGSETQYF. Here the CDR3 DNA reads TGTGCCAGCTCACCAGCCACAGGGTCGGAGACCCAGTACTTC.

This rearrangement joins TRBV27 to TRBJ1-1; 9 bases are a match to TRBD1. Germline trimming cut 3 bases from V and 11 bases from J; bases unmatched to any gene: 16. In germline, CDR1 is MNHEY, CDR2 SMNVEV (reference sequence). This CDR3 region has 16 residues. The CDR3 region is CASSLYVGTGLWVAFF. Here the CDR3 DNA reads TGTGCCAGCAGTTTGTACGTCGGGACAGGGCTCTGGGTTGCTTTCTTT.

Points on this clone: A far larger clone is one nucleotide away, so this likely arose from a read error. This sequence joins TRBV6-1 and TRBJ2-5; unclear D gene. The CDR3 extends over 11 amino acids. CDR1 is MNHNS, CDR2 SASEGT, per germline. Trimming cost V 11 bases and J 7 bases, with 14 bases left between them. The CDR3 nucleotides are TGTGCCCTCTCCAGAGAAGGGACCCAGTACTTC. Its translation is CALSREGTQYF.

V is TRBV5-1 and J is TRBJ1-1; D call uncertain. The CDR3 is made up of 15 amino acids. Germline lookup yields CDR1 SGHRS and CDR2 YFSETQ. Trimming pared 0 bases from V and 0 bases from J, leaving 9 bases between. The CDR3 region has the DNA TGCGCCAGCAGCTTGGAGGCCCCCATGAACACTGAAGCTTTCTTT. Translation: CASSLEAPMNTEAFF.

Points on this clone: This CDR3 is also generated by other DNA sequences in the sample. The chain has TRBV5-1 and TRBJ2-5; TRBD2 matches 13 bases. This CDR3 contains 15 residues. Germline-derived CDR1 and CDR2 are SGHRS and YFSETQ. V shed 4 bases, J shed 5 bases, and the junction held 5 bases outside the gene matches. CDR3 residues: CASSGLAGVGETQYF. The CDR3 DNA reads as TGCGCCAGCAGCGGACTAGCGGGAGTAGGGGAGACCCAGTACTTC.

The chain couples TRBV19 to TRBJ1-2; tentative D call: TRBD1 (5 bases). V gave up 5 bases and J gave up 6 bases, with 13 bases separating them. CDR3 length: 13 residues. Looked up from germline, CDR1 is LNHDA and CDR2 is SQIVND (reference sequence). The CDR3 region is CASSLGPAHGYTF. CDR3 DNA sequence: TGTGCCAGTAGTCTGGGACCCGCCCATGGCTACACCTTC.

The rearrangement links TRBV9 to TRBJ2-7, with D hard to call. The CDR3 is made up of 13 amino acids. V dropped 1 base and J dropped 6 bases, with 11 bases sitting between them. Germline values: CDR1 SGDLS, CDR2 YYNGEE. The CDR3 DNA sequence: TGTGCCAGCAGCGTATCCCCATCCCTCGAGCAGTACTTC. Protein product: CASSVSPSLEQYF.

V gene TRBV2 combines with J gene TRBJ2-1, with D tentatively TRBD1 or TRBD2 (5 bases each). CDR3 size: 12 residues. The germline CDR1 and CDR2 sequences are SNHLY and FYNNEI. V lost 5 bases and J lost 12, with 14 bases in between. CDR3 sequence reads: CASSQGWGWQFF. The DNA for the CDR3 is TGTGCCAGCAGTCAGGGTTGGGGGTGGCAGTTCTTC.

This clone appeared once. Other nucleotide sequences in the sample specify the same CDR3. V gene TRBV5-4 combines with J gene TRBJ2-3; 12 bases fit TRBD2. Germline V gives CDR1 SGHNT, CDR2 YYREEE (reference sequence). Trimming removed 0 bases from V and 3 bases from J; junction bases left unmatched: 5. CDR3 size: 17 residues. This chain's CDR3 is CASSLGLAGVVTDTQYF. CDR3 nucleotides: TGTGCCAGCAGCTTGGGACTAGCGGGAGTAGTAACAGATACGCAGTATTTT. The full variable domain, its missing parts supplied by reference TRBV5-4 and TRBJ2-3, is ETGVTQSPTHLIKTRGQQVTLRCSSQSGHNTVSWYQQALGQGPQFIFQYYREEENGRGNFPPRFSGLQFPNYSSELNVNALELDDSALYLCASSLGLAGVVTDTQYFGPGTRLTVL.

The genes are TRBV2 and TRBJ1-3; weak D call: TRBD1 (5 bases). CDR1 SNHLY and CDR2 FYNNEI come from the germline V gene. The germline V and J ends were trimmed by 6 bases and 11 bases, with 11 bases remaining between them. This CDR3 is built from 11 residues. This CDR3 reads CASSTVGAIYF. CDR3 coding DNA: TGTGCCAGCAGCACAGTAGGGGCCATATATTTT.

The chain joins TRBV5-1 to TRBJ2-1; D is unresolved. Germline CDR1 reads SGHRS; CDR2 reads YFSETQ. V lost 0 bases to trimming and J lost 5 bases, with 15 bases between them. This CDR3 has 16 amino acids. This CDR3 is CASSLVPSRRDNEQFF. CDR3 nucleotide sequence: TGCGCCAGCAGCTTGGTTCCTTCTCGAAGGGACAATGAGCAGTTCTTC.

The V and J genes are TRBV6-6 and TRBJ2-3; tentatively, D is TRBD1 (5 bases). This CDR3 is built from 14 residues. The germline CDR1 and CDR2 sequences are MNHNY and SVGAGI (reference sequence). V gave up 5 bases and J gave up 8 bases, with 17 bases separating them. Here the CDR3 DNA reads TGTGCCAGCAGTCCCGGGTCAGGGCTATCTACGCAGTATTTT. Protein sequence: CASSPGSGLSTQYF.

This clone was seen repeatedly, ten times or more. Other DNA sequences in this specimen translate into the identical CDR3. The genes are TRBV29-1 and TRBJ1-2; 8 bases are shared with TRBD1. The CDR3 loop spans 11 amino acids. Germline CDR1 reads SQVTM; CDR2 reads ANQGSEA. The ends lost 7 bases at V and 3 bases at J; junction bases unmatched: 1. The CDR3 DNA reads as TGCAGCGGGGGACAGGACTATGGCTACACCTTC. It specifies CSGGQDYGYTF.

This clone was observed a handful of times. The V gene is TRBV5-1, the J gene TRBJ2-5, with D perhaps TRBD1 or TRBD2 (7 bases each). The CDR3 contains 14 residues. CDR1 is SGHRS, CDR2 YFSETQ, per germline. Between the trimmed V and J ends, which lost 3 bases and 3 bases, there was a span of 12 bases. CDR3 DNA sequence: TGCGCCAGCAGCTACAGGGGAGGGGAAGAGACCCAGTACTTC. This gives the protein CASSYRGGEETQYF.

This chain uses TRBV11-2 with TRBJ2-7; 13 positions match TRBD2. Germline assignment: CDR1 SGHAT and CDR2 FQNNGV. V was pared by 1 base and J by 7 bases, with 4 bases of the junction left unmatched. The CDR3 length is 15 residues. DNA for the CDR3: TGTGCCAGCAGCTTAGCTGGACTAGCGGGAGAGGAGCAGTACTTC. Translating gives CASSLAGLAGEEQYF. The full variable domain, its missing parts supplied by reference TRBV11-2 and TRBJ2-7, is EAGVAQSPRYKIIEKRQSVAFWCNPISGHATLYWYQQILGQGPKLLIQFQNNGVVDDSQLPKDRFSAERLKGVDSTLKIQPAKLEDSAVYLCASSLAGLAGEEQYFGPGTRLTVT.

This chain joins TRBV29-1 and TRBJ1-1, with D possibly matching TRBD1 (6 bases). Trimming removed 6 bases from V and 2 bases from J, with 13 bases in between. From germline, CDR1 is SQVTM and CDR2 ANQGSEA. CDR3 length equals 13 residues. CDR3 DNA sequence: TGCAGCGTGCTAAGGACAGCTAACACTGAAGCTTTCTTT. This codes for CSVLRTANTEAFF.

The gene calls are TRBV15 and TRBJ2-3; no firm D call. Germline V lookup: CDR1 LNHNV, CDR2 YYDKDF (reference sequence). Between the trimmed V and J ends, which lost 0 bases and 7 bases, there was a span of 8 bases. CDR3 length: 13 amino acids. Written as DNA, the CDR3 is TGTGCCACCAGCAGAGAGGGCCCCCATACGCAGTATTTT. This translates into CATSREGPHTQYF.

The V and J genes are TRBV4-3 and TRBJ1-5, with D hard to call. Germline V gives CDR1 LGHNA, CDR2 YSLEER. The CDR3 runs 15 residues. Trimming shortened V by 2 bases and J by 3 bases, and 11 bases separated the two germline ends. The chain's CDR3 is CASSQSQYNNQPQHF. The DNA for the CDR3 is TGCGCCAGCAGCCAAAGCCAGTATAACAATCAGCCCCAGCATTTT.

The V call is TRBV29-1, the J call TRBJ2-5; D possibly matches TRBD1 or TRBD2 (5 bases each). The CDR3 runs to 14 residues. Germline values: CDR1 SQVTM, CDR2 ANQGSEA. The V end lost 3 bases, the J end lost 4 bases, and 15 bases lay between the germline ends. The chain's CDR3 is CSVDAVGRAETQYF. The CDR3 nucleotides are TGCAGCGTTGACGCGGTGGGGCGGGCAGAGACCCAGTACTTC.

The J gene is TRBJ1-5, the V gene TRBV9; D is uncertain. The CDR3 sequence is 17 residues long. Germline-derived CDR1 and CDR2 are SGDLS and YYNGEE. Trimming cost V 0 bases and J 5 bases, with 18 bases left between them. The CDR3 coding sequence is TGTGCCAGCAGCGTAGGAGGACGGGCCTCGGCCCATCAGCCCCAGCATTTT. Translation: CASSVGGRASAHQPQHF. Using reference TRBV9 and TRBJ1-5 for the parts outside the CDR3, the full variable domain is DSGVTQTPKHLITATGQRVTLRCSPRSGDLSVYWYQQSLDQGLQFLIQYYNGEERAKGNILERFSAQQFPDLHSELNLSSLELGDSALYFCASSVGGRASAHQPQHFGDGTRLSIL.

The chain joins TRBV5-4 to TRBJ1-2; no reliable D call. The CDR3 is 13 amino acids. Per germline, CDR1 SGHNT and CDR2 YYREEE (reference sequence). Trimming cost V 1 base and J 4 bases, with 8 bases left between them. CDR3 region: CASSLTEAYGYTF. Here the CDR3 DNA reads TGTGCCAGCAGCTTGACAGAAGCCTATGGCTACACCTTC.

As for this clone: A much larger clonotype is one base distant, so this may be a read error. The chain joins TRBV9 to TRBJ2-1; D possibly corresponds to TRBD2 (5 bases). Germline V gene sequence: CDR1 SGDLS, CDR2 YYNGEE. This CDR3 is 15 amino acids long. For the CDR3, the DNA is TGTGCCAGCAGCGTAGTGGGGAGAAACTACAATGGGCAGTTCTTC. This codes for CASSVVGRNYNGQFF.

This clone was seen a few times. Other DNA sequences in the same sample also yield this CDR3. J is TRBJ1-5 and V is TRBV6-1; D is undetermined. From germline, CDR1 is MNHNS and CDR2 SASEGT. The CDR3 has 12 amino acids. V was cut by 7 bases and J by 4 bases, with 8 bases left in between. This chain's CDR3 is CASTRPNQPQHF. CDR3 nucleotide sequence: TGTGCCAGCACCAGACCTAATCAGCCCCAGCATTTT.